This T cell receptor (beta chain) was sequenced in a study of identical twins. General study points: Conclusions leaned on cross-sectional statistical analysis and did not track the same donors over time. Whereas memory repertoires showed no such difference, abundant cord blood beta clonotypes carried fewer insertions.

Trimming removed 3 bases at V and 0 bases at J, with 6 bases between. Germline V gene sequence: CDR1 SGHTA, CDR2 FQGNSA. CDR3 length equals 14 residues. Concerning this clonotype itself: Its antigen is not known.

There were only healthy Caucasians among the donors. TCRdb analysed the 5' RACE reads with MiXCR anew, one entry per CDR3 protein. The table records 500,000 to 600,000 distinct CDR3 sequences, approximately 22% of them present only once. These data were also reused for a study on T cells expressing NK-cell markers. That source notes: Expanded NKG2C+ T cell clones were not confirmed as HCMV-specific.

Sequencing was carried out using CD4+ T cells sorted from blood. V gene TRBV7-2 combines with J gene TRBJ1-3; D possibly corresponds to TRBD1 (5 bases). The source is a woman in her late teens or twenties in good health. DNA for the CDR3: TGTGCCAGCAGCTTCGACAGCTCTGGAAACACCATATATTTT. As protein: CASSFDSSGNTIYF.